The subject of this entry is one TCR beta chain. Authors' data handling: Amplification of reference gene primers provided the estimated nucleated cell counts. Sequencing used immunoSEQ multiplex PCR; TCRdb keeps in-frame clones, though not all of them. Clone size and V and J calls were adopted from that table, with D and trimming inferred from the DNA. The sample records some 160,000 clones, about 82% being singletons. This specimen comes from a study of blood T cell repertoires in COVID-19. Two consecutive negative NP/OP PCR tests, clearance, or resolved symptoms defined Cohort 3 recovery. The germline V and J ends were trimmed by 3 bases and 6 bases, with 9 bases remaining between them. This CDR3 contains 12 residues. Germline-derived CDR1 and CDR2 are SGHDT and YYEEEE.

The V and J genes are TRBV5-6 and TRBJ1-1, with D possibly matching TRBD1 (6 bases). This TCR was sampled from a middle-aged woman who had recovered from COVID-19. Sequences were obtained from PBMCs or T cells enriched from blood (not recorded which). The CDR3 bases are TGTGCCAGCAGCTACGGACAGCCTGAAGCTTTCTTT. It codes for CASSYGQPEAFF.